The rows below give T cell receptor beta chains drawn from one sample of a study of blood T cell repertoires in COVID-19. Libraries were prepared by immunoSEQ multiplex PCR; TCRdb keeps only in-frame clonotypes and omits some of them. The sample lists more than 300,000 clones, roughly 91% seen once, with 0.9% to 1.5% in the top ten. The sample comprised PBMCs or T cells enriched from blood (not recorded which). The source is a woman aged 18-29 years who had recovered from COVID-19. Each CDR3 is given with its conserved first and last residue. A D gene is named only where the DNA matches it firmly. Size is omitted from some rows. Given values are once, few, many or a class for expanded clones.

TRBV9	NA	TRBD1	TRBJ1-2	TGTGCCAGCAGCGTAGCTGGGACAGGTGATGGCTACACCTTC	CASSVAGTGDGYTF
TRBV7-3	NA	NA	TRBJ2-5	TGTGCCAGCAGCGCGGGACAGTCCCAAGAGACCCAGTACTTC	CASSAGQSQETQYF
TRBV9	NA	NA	TRBJ1-1	TGTGCCAGCAGCGTAGCTGTGAACACTGAAGCTTTCTTT	CASSVAVNTEAFF
TRBV7-8	NA	TRBD1	TRBJ1-1	TGTGCCAGCAGCTCAAGTACTAGACAGGGAATTTTCCGGGCTGAAGCTTTCTTT	CASSSSTRQGIFRAEAFF
TRBV5-1	NA	NA	TRBJ1-2	TGCGCCAGCAGCCCCGGACAGAACTATGGCTACACCTTC	CASSPGQNYGYTF
TRBV2	NA	NA	TRBJ2-2	TGTGCCCTCCGGGACTCTAACACCGGGGAGCTGTTTTTT	CALRDSNTGELFF
TRBV2	NA	NA	TRBJ2-7	TGTGCCAGCAGCCGTCGGGAGCAAAGTTTAGCGCCCCTAACCTACGAGCAGTACTTC	CASSRREQSLAPLTYEQYF
TRBV19	NA	TRBD2	TRBJ2-3	TGTGCCAGTAGTATCGCACTAGCGGGGGGAGATACGCAGTATTTT	CASSIALAGGDTQYF
TRBV10-2	NA	NA	TRBJ2-7	TGCGCCAGCTGGGACACGCTGTACGAGCAGTACTTC	CASWDTLYEQYF
TRBV27	few	TRBD1	TRBJ1-2	TGTGCCAGCAGTTTAATGCATCCCGGGACAGGAAACTATGGCTACACCTTC	CASSLMHPGTGNYGYTF
TRBV9	NA	NA	TRBJ2-7	TGTGCCAGCAGCGTAGATGCAGGGTATGAGCAGTACTTC	CASSVDAGYEQYF
TRBV5-1	NA	NA	TRBJ2-7	TGCGCCAGCAGCTTGGATAGTCCGGGAGAGCAGTACTTC	CASSLDSPGEQYF
TRBV24-1	NA	NA	TRBJ2-5	TGTGCCACCAGTGAGGGGGGAGAGACCCAGTACTTC	CATSEGGETQYF
TRBV2	NA	TRBD1	TRBJ2-3	TGTGCCAGCTGTTGGACAGGGGATCCCACAGATACGCAGTATTTT	CASCWTGDPTDTQYF
TRBV6-5	NA	NA	TRBJ1-1	TGTGCCAGCTCTACAGGGATCGTGAACACTGAAGCTTTCTTT	CASSTGIVNTEAFF
TRBV7-2	NA	NA	TRBJ1-5	TGTGCCAGCAGCTCCTCCGGGTATAGCAATCAGCCCCAGCATTTT	CASSSSGYSNQPQHF
TRBV2	NA	NA	TRBJ2-2	TGTGCCAGTACGGGACACTCCGAACACCGGGGAGCTGTTTTT	CASTGHSEHRGAVF
TRBV12-3/TRBV12-4	NA	NA	TRBJ2-7	TGTGCCAGCAGTTTTCTCCGCGGAGGCGAGCAGTACTTC	CASSFLRGGEQYF
TRBV6-2/TRBV6-3	NA	NA	TRBJ2-7	TGTGCCAGCAGTTACTCCTCGGTGGACACCATCAACAGCGACGAGCAGTACTTC	CASSYSSVDTINSDEQYF
TRBV18	NA	NA	TRBJ1-2	TGTGCCAGCTCACCGCCACAAATGCCTAACTATGGCTACACCTTC	CASSPPQMPNYGYTF
TRBV5-1	NA	TRBD1	TRBJ2-1	TGCGCCAGCAGCCGGGGACAGGGCCTATACAATGAGCAGTTCTTC	CASSRGQGLYNEQFF
TRBV16	NA	NA	TRBJ2-7	TGTGCCAGCAGCCCCGACCAACAGGGATCCTACGAGCAGTACTTC	CASSPDQQGSYEQYF
TRBV19	NA	NA	TRBJ2-5	TGTGCCAGTAGTATAGACGGAGAGACCCAGTACTTC	CASSIDGETQYF
TRBV2	NA	TRBD1	TRBJ1-2	TGTGCCAGCAGGGGGACAGGGAATGACTATGGCTACACCTTC	CASRGTGNDYGYTF
TRBV9	NA	TRBD2	TRBJ2-3	TGTGCCAGCAGCCCGGGGACTACCTCCACAGATACGCAGTATTTT	CASSPGTTSTDTQYF
TRBV7-9	NA	NA	TRBJ2-2	TGTGCCAGCAGCTTATTCAGGGCGAACACCGGGGAGCTGTTTTTT	CASSLFRANTGELFF
TRBV10-3	NA	TRBD1	TRBJ2-7	TGTGCCATCAGGGGACAGGGCATCCTAGGACCCGAGCAGTACTTC	CAIRGQGILGPEQYF
TRBV3-1/TRBV3-2	NA	NA	TRBJ2-3	TGTGCCAGCAGCCAAGATCCGTGGGGGCCGGCAGATACGCAGTATTTT	CASSQDPWGPADTQYF